These 28 T cell receptor beta chains were sequenced from one sample in a study of blood T cell repertoires in COVID-19 (dated by TCRdb to the early 2020s). Receptor libraries were prepared by the immunoSEQ multiplex PCR assay. TCRdb limited this immuneACCESS table to in-frame rearrangements with V and J called. A share of clones is missing; checked studies link under half to unresolved V genes, and the rest is unexplained. The sample has around 280,000 clones on record, about 89% of them singletons. About 1.8% of the sample goes to the ten largest clones. The sequenced sample consisted of PBMCs or T cells enriched from blood (not recorded which). The receptor set was obtained from a woman aged 40 to 49 who had recovered from COVID-19.

This rearrangement joins TRBV7-9 to TRBJ2-5; tentatively, D is TRBD2 (5 bases). Germline assignment: CDR1 SEHNR and CDR2 FQNEAQ (reference sequence). This CDR3 region has 15 residues. With 5 bases removed from V and 4 bases from J, the gap between germline ends came to 17 bases. The CDR3 bases are TGTGCCAGCAGCCTAACTAGTGTCCCCACAGAGACCCAGTACTTC. This gives the protein CASSLTSVPTETQYF.

This chain connects TRBV2 to TRBJ1-5; tentative D call: TRBD1 (5 bases). Per the germline V gene, CDR1 is SNHLY and CDR2 is FYNNEI. The V gene lost 4 bases and the J gene lost 5 bases, with 12 bases spanning the gap. The CDR3 is 14 amino acids. CDR3 amino acids: CASSGEDTYQPQHF. The CDR3 DNA reads as TGTGCCAGCAGTGGGGAGGACACCTATCAGCCCCAGCATTTT. The variable domain in full, completed from reference TRBV2 and TRBJ1-5, reads EPEVTQTPSHQVTQMGQEVILRCVPISNHLYFYWYRQILGQKVEFLVSFYNNEISEKSEIFDDQFSVERPDGSNFTLKIRSTKLEDSAMYFCASSGEDTYQPQHFGDGTRLSIL.

V is TRBV6-5 and J is TRBJ1-3, with 7 bases that match TRBD1. Trimming removed 7 bases from V and 4 bases from J; junction bases left unmatched: 4. The CDR3 sequence is 13 residues long. The germline CDR1 and CDR2 sequences are MNHEY and SVGAGI. CDR3 sequence: CASTGTAGNTIYF. For the CDR3, the DNA is TGTGCCAGCACCGGGACAGCCGGAAACACCATATATTTT.

V is TRBV11-1 and J is TRBJ1-2; 7 bases match TRBD1. The V gene's germline CDR1 is SGHAT and CDR2 FQDESV (reference sequence). V gave up 5 bases and J gave up 7 bases; unmatched junction bases: 4. The CDR3 is made up of 12 amino acids. The CDR3 DNA follows: TGTGCCAGCAGCCCCGACAGGGTTGGCTACACCTTC. This gives the protein CASSPDRVGYTF.

The CDR3 DNA is TGTGCCAGCAGTTACCCGGGACAAGAGACCCAGTACTTC. Protein: CASSYPGQETQYF. The chain is built from TRBV6-5 and TRBJ2-5, with D perhaps matching TRBD2 (5 bases). The V and J ends lost 2 bases and 2 bases respectively, with 6 bases between them. Germline CDR1 is MNHEY and CDR2 is SVGAGI. The CDR3 spans 13 residues.

The chain employs TRBV9 and TRBJ2-2; TRBD1 matches at 8 bases. Per the germline V gene, CDR1 is SGDLS and CDR2 is YYNGEE. The ends lost 4 bases at V and 0 bases at J; junction bases unmatched: 11. The CDR3 contains 18 residues. The CDR3 reads CASSPRGTGVANTGELFF. The CDR3 DNA reads as TGTGCCAGCAGCCCCCGAGGGACAGGTGTCGCGAACACCGGGGAGCTGTTTTTT.

The V call is TRBV2, the J call TRBJ1-6, with D possibly matching TRBD1 (5 bases). V lost 6 bases and J lost 7, with 10 bases in between. CDR1 and CDR2 from the germline V gene are SNHLY and FYNNEI. The CDR3 loop spans 13 amino acids. CDR3 nucleotide sequence: TGTGCCAGCAGGCCCCAGGGAAATTCACCCCTCCACTTT. Its translation is CASRPQGNSPLHF.

The chain couples TRBV2 to TRBJ1-3; D might be TRBD1 (5 bases). The germline V gene has CDR1 SNHLY and CDR2 FYNNEI. CDR3 size: 15 residues. Trimming cost V 4 bases and J 0 bases, with 10 bases left between them. CDR3 DNA sequence: TGTGCCAGCAGTGCGACAGAGAGCTCTGGAAACACCATATATTTT. Translated, it gives CASSATESSGNTIYF.

This rearrangement joins TRBV11-2 to TRBJ1-1; D not resolved. The ends were cut back, 5 bases at V and 4 bases at J, with 11 bases in the middle. The CDR3 is 13 residues long. Germline CDR1 and CDR2: SGHAT and FQNNGV. The CDR3 reads CASSRGWVTEAFF. CDR3 bases: TGTGCCAGCAGCCGAGGGTGGGTCACTGAAGCTTTCTTT.

This chain uses TRBV15 with TRBJ2-7, with 7 positions matching TRBD2. Trimming removed 0 bases from V and 7 bases from J; junction bases left unmatched: 12. Germline V gene lookup returns CDR1 LNHNV and CDR2 YYDKDF (reference sequence). The CDR3 totals 16 residues. CDR3 DNA sequence: TGTGCCACCAGCAGAGATGTGCAGGCCGCCGGGGGGGAGCAGTACTTC. Translation: CATSRDVQAAGGEQYF. Together with reference TRBV15 and TRBJ2-7, the CDR3 gives the full variable domain: DAMVIQNPRYQVTQFGKPVTLSCSQTLNHNVMYWYQQKSSQAPKLLFHYYDKDFNNEADTPDNFQSRRPNTSFCFLDIRSPGLGDTAMYLCATSRDVQAAGGEQYFGPGTRLTVT.

The rearrangement links TRBV5-8 to TRBJ1-2, with D perhaps matching TRBD1 (6 bases). Trimming took 5 bases from V and 8 from J, leaving 13 bases between them. CDR1 and CDR2 from the germline V gene are SGHTS and YDEGEE. The CDR3 loop spans 12 amino acids. CDR3 residues: CASSPQGFGYTF. The CDR3 DNA is TGTGCCAGCAGTCCTCAGGGGTTCGGCTACACCTTC.

This chain joins TRBV5-1 and TRBJ2-5; TRBD1 might be the D (7 bases). Per germline, CDR1 SGHRS and CDR2 YFSETQ. The CDR3 consists of 14 residues. The germline V and J ends were trimmed by 2 bases and 4 bases, with 12 bases remaining between them. The CDR3 loop reads CASSLRQGGETQYF. The DNA of the CDR3 is TGCGCCAGCAGCTTAAGACAGGGAGGAGAGACCCAGTACTTC. Full variable domain (missing parts from reference TRBV5-1 and TRBJ2-5): KAGVTQTPRYLIKTRGQQVTLSCSPISGHRSVSWYQQTPGQGLQFLFEYFSETQRNKGNFPGRFSGRQFSNSRSEMNVSTLELGDSALYLCASSLRQGGETQYFGPGTRLLVL.

This chain joins TRBV7-2 and TRBJ2-5; D may be TRBD2 (6 bases). The CDR3 runs 14 residues. The germline CDR1 and CDR2 sequences are SGHTA and FQGNSA. The V end lost 5 bases, the J end lost 4 bases, and 14 bases lay between the germline ends. The CDR3 nucleotides are TGTGCCAGCAGCCCCGGACTATCACGAGAGACCCAGTACTTC. It translates to CASSPGLSRETQYF.

This chain uses TRBV5-5 with TRBJ1-2, with TRBD1 as a possible D gene (5 bases). The CDR3 loop spans 14 amino acids. Trimming shortened V by 1 base and J by 6 bases, and 13 bases separated the two germline ends. Germline CDR1 reads SGHKS; CDR2 reads YYEKEE (reference sequence). The CDR3, as DNA: TGTGCCAGCAGCTTGCGACAGCAAGATGATGGCTACACCTTC. It encodes CASSLRQQDDGYTF.

The chain recombines TRBV5-1 with TRBJ2-1; D remains ambiguous. Germline CDR1 reads SGHRS; CDR2 reads YFSETQ. V lost 0 bases and J 4 bases, leaving 5 bases between the germline ends. The CDR3 runs to 13 residues. CDR3 nucleotides: TGCGCCAGCAGCTTGGAAACTTACAATGAGCAGTTCTTC. As protein: CASSLETYNEQFF.

This clone turned up a few times. The chain uses TRBV7-3 and TRBJ2-3, with TRBD2 as a possible D gene (6 bases). Trimming left V 10 bases short and J 2 bases short, with 19 bases between. In germline, CDR1 is SGHTA, CDR2 FQGTGA. CDR3 size: 15 residues. Written as DNA, the CDR3 is TGTGCCATCTTAACGGGAGCGTCAATCACAGATACGCAGTATTTT. As protein: CAILTGASITDTQYF.

This clone has just a few counts. This chain links TRBV29-1 with TRBJ1-5; tentative D call: TRBD1 (6 bases). V lost 5 bases and J 1 base, leaving 6 bases between the germline ends. Germline loops: CDR1 SQVTM, CDR2 ANQGSEA. The CDR3 runs 12 residues. The CDR3 DNA reads TGCAGCGTTCAGGGGAGCAATCAGCCCCAGCATTTT. It yields the protein CSVQGSNQPQHF.

V is TRBV2 and J is TRBJ2-1, with 10 nucleotides matching TRBD1. The CDR3 is 15 residues long. Losses at the gene ends were 2 bases for V and 4 bases for J; bases not matched to a gene: 2. Germline CDR1 and CDR2: SNHLY and FYNNEI. CDR3 coding DNA: TGTGCCAGCAGTGAAAGGACAGGGGGATACAATGAGCAGTTCTTC. This gives the protein CASSERTGGYNEQFF.

The chain uses TRBV19 and TRBJ1-5; D uncertain. V was clipped by 4 bases and J by 2 bases, with 9 bases between them. The CDR3 length is 14 residues. The germline V gene has CDR1 LNHDA and CDR2 SQIVND (reference sequence). CDR3 coding DNA: TGTGCCAGTAGTACCCCTAACCGCAATCAGCCCCAGCATTTT. It specifies CASSTPNRNQPQHF.

V and J are TRBV7-6 and TRBJ1-4; a weak D match, TRBD1 (6 bases). Germline values: CDR1 SGHVS, CDR2 FNYEAQ. Trimming cost V 5 bases and J 1 base, with 11 bases left between them. The CDR3 spans 15 residues. In nucleotides, the CDR3 is TGTGCCAGCAGCCCAAGGACAGAAACTAATGAAAAACTGTTTTTT. Translation: CASSPRTETNEKLFF.

This sequence joins TRBV19 and TRBJ1-5; 9 positions match TRBD1. This CDR3 comprises 16 residues. J was trimmed by 4 bases and V by 7 bases; bases with no gene match: 11. Germline values: CDR1 LNHDA, CDR2 SQIVND (reference sequence). CDR3: CASTKRVQGANQPQHF. In DNA, the CDR3 is TGTGCCAGTACCAAAAGGGTACAGGGGGCTAATCAGCCCCAGCATTTT. Drawing the rest from reference TRBV19 and TRBJ1-5, the complete variable domain is DGGITQSPKYLFRKEGQNVTLSCEQNLNHDAMYWYRQDPGQGLRLIYYSQIVNDFQKGDIAEGYSVSREKKESFPLTVTSAQKNPTAFYLCASTKRVQGANQPQHFGDGTRLSIL.

The chain couples TRBV5-1 to TRBJ2-1; TRBD2 aligns across 12 bases. Losses at the gene ends were 3 bases for V and 13 bases for J; bases not matched to a gene: 17. Germline V gives CDR1 SGHRS, CDR2 YFSETQ. The CDR3 length is 17 residues. CDR3 nucleotides: TGCGCCAGCAGCTCGTCCCCGACTAGCGGGAGTACTTCCGTCCAGTTCTTC. This encodes CASSSSPTSGSTSVQFF.

The chain is built from TRBV6-5 and TRBJ2-1; weak D call: TRBD1 (6 bases). V dropped 6 bases and J dropped 0 bases, with 12 bases sitting between them. CDR3 size: 15 residues. In germline, CDR1 is MNHEY, CDR2 SVGAGI. The DNA for the CDR3 is TGTGCCAGCAGGCCGGACAGAAGCTCCTACAATGAGCAGTTCTTC. It yields the protein CASRPDRSSYNEQFF.

This chain joins TRBV5-4 and TRBJ2-5, with 10 bases aligning to TRBD2. CDR3 size: 14 residues. J was trimmed by 5 bases and V by 3 bases; bases with no gene match: 4. The germline V gene encodes CDR1 SGHNT and CDR2 YYREEE (reference sequence). CDR3 sequence (DNA): TGTGCCAGCAGCTGGGGACTAGCGATGGAGACCCAGTACTTC. It is translated as CASSWGLAMETQYF.

The chain combines TRBV12-1 with TRBJ2-7; the table's D gene call, TRBD2, was not cross checked with the DNA. TRBV12-1 is flagged as a pseudogene. CDR3 length: 17 amino acids. The CDR3 DNA reads TGTGCCAGCACCCACCCCAAGGGCGGGACGCTCTCCTACGAGCAGTACTTC. It yields the protein CASTHPKGGTLSYEQYF.

The chain is built from TRBV11-3 and TRBJ2-1; 7 bases align to TRBD2. Unmatched junction bases numbered 6, after V lost 1 base and J lost 6 bases. This CDR3 has 15 amino acids. Germline CDR1 and CDR2: SGHNT and YENEEA. The CDR3 DNA follows: TGTGCCAGCAGCTTAGGGTCTAGCGGCGTCAATGAGCAGTTCTTC. Protein sequence: CASSLGSSGVNEQFF.

V and J are TRBV5-1 and TRBJ1-1, with TRBD1 matching over 11 bases. This CDR3 region has 14 residues. V shed 3 bases, J shed 4 bases, and the junction held 2 bases outside the gene matches. Germline V CDR1 and CDR2: SGHRS, YFSETQ. Here the CDR3 reads CASSSGQGGTEAFF. The CDR3 coding sequence is TGCGCCAGCAGCTCGGGACAGGGGGGCACTGAAGCTTTCTTT. Filled out from reference TRBV5-1 and TRBJ1-1, the complete variable domain reads KAGVTQTPRYLIKTRGQQVTLSCSPISGHRSVSWYQQTPGQGLQFLFEYFSETQRNKGNFPGRFSGRQFSNSRSEMNVSTLELGDSALYLCASSSGQGGTEAFFGQGTRLTVV.

The chain couples TRBV14 to TRBJ2-5, with 8 nucleotides matching TRBD2. The CDR3 is made up of 17 amino acids. Germline V gene data show CDR1 as SGHDN and CDR2 as FVKESK. V lost 0 bases to trimming and J lost 3 bases; unmatched junction nucleotides: 9. CDR3 protein: CASSQDLGAGVEETQYF. The CDR3 region has the DNA TGTGCCAGCAGCCAAGATCTAGGAGCGGGAGTAGAAGAGACCCAGTACTTC. The variable domain in full, completed from reference TRBV14 and TRBJ2-5, reads EAGVTQFPSHSVIEKGQTVTLRCDPISGHDNLYWYRRVMGKEIKFLLHFVKESKQDESGMPNNRFLAERTGGTYSTLKVQPAELEDSGVYFCASSQDLGAGVEETQYFGPGTRLLVL.